This is a list of T cell receptor beta chains from one sample in a study of T-cell memory formation after mild COVID-19. TCRdb ran MiXCR on the 5' RACE reads and lists one entry per CDR3 protein. The table has about 290,000 distinct CDR3 sequences, roughly 15% seen once; the top ten hold 22%. The sequenced sample consisted of PBMCs or a T cell subset sorted from them (not recorded which). Every receptor here comes from a man younger than 35 who had mild COVID-19 (a few samples of this study predate the infection). Cell type and time point are not known. Each CDR3 is given with its conserved first and last residue. Each record gives: CDR3 DNA, CDR3 protein, clone size, J gene, D gene, V gene. A D gene is named only where the DNA matches it firmly. Expanded clones are given a class, and other clones once, few, many or no size at all.

CDR3 DNA: TGTGCCAGCAGTCCCCGAAACACAGATACGCAGTATTTT; CDR3 protein: CASSPRNTDTQYF; clone size: many; J gene: TRBJ2-3; D gene: -; V gene: TRBV12-3/TRBV12-4
CDR3 DNA: TGTGCCAGCAGCTACAGGGTCTCACCCCTCCACTTT; CDR3 protein: CASSYRVSPLHF; clone size: -; J gene: TRBJ1-6; D gene: -; V gene: TRBV7-2
CDR3 DNA: TGTGCCAGCAGCCGTTCGTCGGACTACGGGGGCACCGGGGAGCTGTTTTTT; CDR3 protein: CASSRSSDYGGTGELFF; clone size: many; J gene: TRBJ2-2; D gene: -; V gene: TRBV7-2
CDR3 DNA: TGTGCCAGCAGTTACTCGAGCCACAACCAGCCCCAGCATTTT; CDR3 protein: CASSYSSHNQPQHF; clone size: few; J gene: TRBJ1-5; D gene: -; V gene: TRBV6-5
CDR3 DNA: TGTGCCAGCACCCAGGGCCTACCCGGGGCCCTCGGAAACCAGCCCCAGCATTTT; CDR3 protein: CASTQGLPGALGNQPQHF; clone size: -; J gene: TRBJ1-5; D gene: -; V gene: TRBV2
CDR3 DNA: TGTGCCACCAGTGATTCCCCCGTGGGGATGAACACTGAAGCTTTCTTT; CDR3 protein: CATSDSPVGMNTEAFF; clone size: -; J gene: TRBJ1-1; D gene: -; V gene: TRBV24-1
CDR3 DNA: TGCGCCAGCAGCCAAGGGACAGGGACTAGCGATGAGCAGTTCTTC; CDR3 protein: CASSQGTGTSDEQFF; clone size: -; J gene: TRBJ2-1; D gene: TRBD2; V gene: TRBV4-3
CDR3 DNA: TGTGCCAGCAGCGTAGCTGAGGCAGATACGCAGTATTTT; CDR3 protein: CASSVAEADTQYF; clone size: many; J gene: TRBJ2-3; D gene: -; V gene: TRBV9
CDR3 DNA: TGTGCCAGCAGCACTCTACAGGGGTCGACCTACAATGAGCAGTTCTTC; CDR3 protein: CASSTLQGSTYNEQFF; clone size: -; J gene: TRBJ2-1; D gene: TRBD1; V gene: TRBV11-2
CDR3 DNA: TGCGCCAGCAGCTTGAATCTCCGGCAGAGAGACCAAGTAAATGGCTACACCTTC; CDR3 protein: CASSLNLRQRDQVNGYTF; clone size: many; J gene: TRBJ1-2; D gene: -; V gene: TRBV5-1
CDR3 DNA: TGTGCCAGCTCACCAGCAGGGCGATTGGGCGATGAGCAGTTCTTC; CDR3 protein: CASSPAGRLGDEQFF; clone size: few; J gene: TRBJ2-1; D gene: -; V gene: TRBV18
CDR3 DNA: TGTGCCAGTAGTGGGACCGCAACGTATAGCAATCAGCCCCAGCATTTT; CDR3 protein: CASSGTATYSNQPQHF; clone size: -; J gene: TRBJ1-5; D gene: -; V gene: TRBV19
CDR3 DNA: TGTGCCAGCAGCGTAGTGGTGGACACAGATACGCAGTATTTT; CDR3 protein: CASSVVVDTDTQYF; clone size: few; J gene: TRBJ2-3; D gene: -; V gene: TRBV9
CDR3 DNA: TGTGCCAGCAGCCTGGAGGGGGGTGACATTCAGTACTTC; CDR3 protein: CASSLEGGDIQYF; clone size: few; J gene: TRBJ2-4; D gene: -; V gene: TRBV7-2
CDR3 DNA: TGTGCCAGCAGTTTTCCAGGGTCCTTCGGCGGCTACACCTTC; CDR3 protein: CASSFPGSFGGYTF; clone size: many; J gene: TRBJ1-2; D gene: -; V gene: TRBV12-3/TRBV12-4
CDR3 DNA: TGCGCCAGCAGCCAAGGCTCCAGGGCGTTTAGTGAGACCCAGTACTTC; CDR3 protein: CASSQGSRAFSETQYF; clone size: many; J gene: TRBJ2-5; D gene: -; V gene: TRBV4-1
CDR3 DNA: TGCGCCAGCAGCTTGGAAGGGGCAGGCACTGAAGCTTTCTTT; CDR3 protein: CASSLEGAGTEAFF; clone size: many; J gene: TRBJ1-1; D gene: -; V gene: TRBV5-1
CDR3 DNA: TGCGCCAGCCATGGAGGGGGAAACACCGGGGAGCTGTTTTTT; CDR3 protein: CASHGGGNTGELFF; clone size: -; J gene: TRBJ2-2; D gene: -; V gene: TRBV5-1
CDR3 DNA: TGTGCCAGCAGTTACTGGCGGGGGCAGGACGGGGAGCTGTTTTTT; CDR3 protein: CASSYWRGQDGELFF; clone size: -; J gene: TRBJ2-2; D gene: -; V gene: TRBV6-5
CDR3 DNA: TGTGCCACCAGCAATCGCGGGGGGCCTTACAATGAGCAGTTCTTC; CDR3 protein: CATSNRGGPYNEQFF; clone size: few; J gene: TRBJ2-1; D gene: TRBD2; V gene: TRBV15
CDR3 DNA: TGCAGTGCTATGACAGGGGTGAATTCACCCCTCCACTTT; CDR3 protein: CSAMTGVNSPLHF; clone size: few; J gene: TRBJ1-6; D gene: TRBD1; V gene: TRBV20-1
CDR3 DNA: TGTGCCAGTAGTCTCCAGGCCCTCTCGAGGCAGCCCCAGCATTTT; CDR3 protein: CASSLQALSRQPQHF; clone size: -; J gene: TRBJ1-5; D gene: -; V gene: TRBV19
CDR3 DNA: TGCGCCAGCAGCCCCCCAGGGGCAAATGAGCAGTTCTTC; CDR3 protein: CASSPPGANEQFF; clone size: few; J gene: TRBJ2-1; D gene: -; V gene: TRBV4-1
CDR3 DNA: TGTGCCAGCAGCACAACAGGGGGCGGAGGCTACACCTTC; CDR3 protein: CASSTTGGGGYTF; clone size: many; J gene: TRBJ1-2; D gene: TRBD1; V gene: TRBV5-5
CDR3 DNA: TGTGCCAGCACCCTGCCGGCGGGGGGTGATTCACCCCTCCACTTT; CDR3 protein: CASTLPAGGDSPLHF; clone size: few; J gene: TRBJ1-6; D gene: -; V gene: TRBV7-9
CDR3 DNA: TGTGCCAGCAGTCCGTTCTTCCGGGGCCAGGATGTGTTTTTT; CDR3 protein: CASSPFFRGQDVFF; clone size: few; J gene: TRBJ1-4; D gene: -; V gene: TRBV6-5
CDR3 DNA: TGCGCCAGCAGCACGGGACAGCCTAATGAAAAACTGTTTTTT; CDR3 protein: CASSTGQPNEKLFF; clone size: -; J gene: TRBJ1-4; D gene: TRBD1; V gene: TRBV5-1
CDR3 DNA: TGCGCCAGCAGTGTGGGGGGGGCCCAGCCCCAGCATTTT; CDR3 protein: CASSVGGAQPQHF; clone size: -; J gene: TRBJ1-5; D gene: -; V gene: TRBV10-2
CDR3 DNA: TGCGCCACCACAGTGGACGGAGCAACTAATGAAAAACTGTTTTTT; CDR3 protein: CATTVDGATNEKLFF; clone size: -; J gene: TRBJ1-4; D gene: -; V gene: TRBV10-2
CDR3 DNA: TGTGCCAGCAGCCGCTGGACGGCCTATAATTCACCCCTCCACTTT; CDR3 protein: CASSRWTAYNSPLHF; clone size: -; J gene: TRBJ1-6; D gene: -; V gene: TRBV6-2/TRBV6-3
CDR3 DNA: TGTGCCACCAGCAGCGGGAGACAAAACACCATATATTTT; CDR3 protein: CATSSGRQNTIYF; clone size: few; J gene: TRBJ1-3; D gene: -; V gene: TRBV15
CDR3 DNA: TGTGCCAGCAGCTTAGTTTGGGCCCTTAAGAGTGAGCAGTTCTTC; CDR3 protein: CASSLVWALKSEQFF; clone size: few; J gene: TRBJ2-1; D gene: -; V gene: TRBV7-2
CDR3 DNA: TGTGCCAGCAGCCATTGGGCAGGGTATCGATCTGGAAACACCATATATTTT; CDR3 protein: CASSHWAGYRSGNTIYF; clone size: -; J gene: TRBJ1-3; D gene: -; V gene: TRBV7-9
CDR3 DNA: TGTGCCAGCAGCGGGGGCGGGACAACTAATGAAAAACTGTTTTTT; CDR3 protein: CASSGGGTTNEKLFF; clone size: many; J gene: TRBJ1-4; D gene: -; V gene: TRBV28
CDR3 DNA: TGCAGCGTTGAAGCGTGGACTAGCGGGAGTCCTTCCTACAATGAGCAGTTCTTC; CDR3 protein: CSVEAWTSGSPSYNEQFF; clone size: -; J gene: TRBJ2-1; D gene: TRBD2; V gene: TRBV29-1
CDR3 DNA: TGTGCCAGCAGTCGGACAGGGATGGAGACCCAGTACTTC; CDR3 protein: CASSRTGMETQYF; clone size: many; J gene: TRBJ2-5; D gene: TRBD1; V gene: TRBV28
CDR3 DNA: TGCAGTGCTAGTCTCCAGGGGGCGAATGGCTACACCTTC; CDR3 protein: CSASLQGANGYTF; clone size: many; J gene: TRBJ1-2; D gene: TRBD1; V gene: TRBV20-1
CDR3 DNA: TGCGCCAGCAGCTTGCTAAGAGGGGAAAACTATGGCTACACCTTC; CDR3 protein: CASSLLRGENYGYTF; clone size: -; J gene: TRBJ1-2; D gene: -; V gene: TRBV5-1
CDR3 DNA: TGCGCCAGCAGTAAGGGTGTTTTTCAGGAGACCCAGTACTTC; CDR3 protein: CASSKGVFQETQYF; clone size: -; J gene: TRBJ2-5; D gene: -; V gene: TRBV4-3
CDR3 DNA: TGCGCCAGCAGCCAGGGGGGGAGATTCAATCAGCCCCAGCATTTT; CDR3 protein: CASSQGGRFNQPQHF; clone size: -; J gene: TRBJ1-5; D gene: -; V gene: TRBV4-3
CDR3 DNA: TGCGCCAGCAGCTTGCAGGGGCTCAAGAATGAAAAACTGTTTTTT; CDR3 protein: CASSLQGLKNEKLFF; clone size: -; J gene: TRBJ1-4; D gene: -; V gene: TRBV5-1
CDR3 DNA: TGTGCCAGCAGCCGACATCGGTTGGGCAATGAGCAGTTCTTC; CDR3 protein: CASSRHRLGNEQFF; clone size: -; J gene: TRBJ2-1; D gene: -; V gene: TRBV7-9
CDR3 DNA: TGTGCCAGCAGTCCAGATGTAGGTGGAAACACCATATATTTT; CDR3 protein: CASSPDVGGNTIYF; clone size: -; J gene: TRBJ1-3; D gene: -; V gene: TRBV7-2
CDR3 DNA: TGTGCCAGCAGCCTAACTAGCGGGGGAAAAGAGACCCAGTACTTC; CDR3 protein: CASSLTSGGKETQYF; clone size: many; J gene: TRBJ2-5; D gene: TRBD2; V gene: TRBV6-4
CDR3 DNA: TGTGCCAGCAACTCCTTCCCGAAGGGAAAGGGTTTCGGTGAAGCTTTCTTT; CDR3 protein: CASNSFPKGKGFGEAFF; clone size: -; J gene: TRBJ1-1; D gene: -; V gene: TRBV7-2
CDR3 DNA: TGTGCCAGCAGCGCCGGGGACAGGGTAAACACAGATACGCAGTATTTT; CDR3 protein: CASSAGDRVNTDTQYF; clone size: -; J gene: TRBJ2-3; D gene: TRBD1; V gene: TRBV7-2
CDR3 DNA: TGCGCCAGCAGCGCCGGGACAGGGGACGAAAAACTGTTTTTT; CDR3 protein: CASSAGTGDEKLFF; clone size: -; J gene: TRBJ1-4; D gene: TRBD1; V gene: TRBV4-1
CDR3 DNA: TGCAGTGCTACCCCGGGACAGGGAGGCACTGAAGCTTTCTTT; CDR3 protein: CSATPGQGGTEAFF; clone size: few; J gene: TRBJ1-1; D gene: TRBD1; V gene: TRBV20-1
CDR3 DNA: TGCGCCAGCAGTCAATCGGGGCCCCTCCCTCTGGGCTACGAGCAGTACTTC; CDR3 protein: CASSQSGPLPLGYEQYF; clone size: few; J gene: TRBJ2-7; D gene: -; V gene: TRBV23-1
CDR3 DNA: TGTGCCACCAGGTTCTCGCGGTCCGGGGAGCTGTTTTTT; CDR3 protein: CATRFSRSGELFF; clone size: many; J gene: TRBJ2-2; D gene: -; V gene: TRBV24-1
CDR3 DNA: TGCGCCAGCAGCCAAGAATTGGCGGAAGATCAGCCCCAGCATTTT; CDR3 protein: CASSQELAEDQPQHF; clone size: -; J gene: TRBJ1-5; D gene: -; V gene: TRBV4-1
CDR3 DNA: TGTGCCAGCAGCCCGGGGACACCTAACATTCAGTACTTC; CDR3 protein: CASSPGTPNIQYF; clone size: many; J gene: TRBJ2-4; D gene: -; V gene: TRBV5-6
CDR3 DNA: TGTGCCAGCAGCTATTCCCCGAGGGACTACACAGATACGCAGTATTTT; CDR3 protein: CASSYSPRDYTDTQYF; clone size: few; J gene: TRBJ2-3; D gene: TRBD2; V gene: TRBV7-2
CDR3 DNA: TGCGCCAGCAGCCAAGATACCGGACTGGTATACTATGGCTACACCTTC; CDR3 protein: CASSQDTGLVYYGYTF; clone size: many; J gene: TRBJ1-2; D gene: -; V gene: TRBV4-1
CDR3 DNA: TGTGCCACCAGCAGAGGACCAGGGTGGGAGACCCAGTACTTC; CDR3 protein: CATSRGPGWETQYF; clone size: -; J gene: TRBJ2-5; D gene: -; V gene: TRBV15